A selection of T cell receptor beta chains follows, all from one sample in a study of early T cells in non-severe SARS-CoV-2 infection. In TCRdb, the 5' RACE reads were re-called with MiXCR into one record per CDR3 protein. This sample has 100,000 to 150,000 distinct CDR3 sequences, with 14% to 15% found just once. Source material: whole blood. The receptor source for this set is an adult who was a healthcare worker with PCR-confirmed SARS-CoV-2 infection or an uninfected control (not recorded which). Both conserved end residues are part of each CDR3. D genes are given only for firm matches. The size entry is marked missing in some rows and otherwise reads once, few, many or a size class.

d_call clone_size j_call v_call cdr3_nt cdr3_aa
. . TRBJ1-1 TRBV11-2 TGTGCCAGCAGCCCAGAAGGGATCCCGAACACTGAAGCTTTCTTT CASSPEGIPNTEAFF
. few TRBJ2-1 TRBV7-2 TGTGCCAGCAGCTTAGGGGGCTTACTTGGTAATGAGCAGTTCTTC CASSLGGLLGNEQFF
TRBD1 few TRBJ2-5 TRBV4-1 TGCGCCAGCAGCACGACAGGGCCGTACCAAGAGACCCAGTACTTC CASSTTGPYQETQYF
TRBD1 . TRBJ1-1 TRBV12-3/TRBV12-4 TGTGCCAGCAGCCTGACAGGGGTCGCCACTGAAGCTTTCTTT CASSLTGVATEAFF
. . TRBJ2-7 TRBV19 TGTGCCAGTAGTCCGGGACTGGGCTACGAGCAGTACTTC CASSPGLGYEQYF
. many TRBJ2-3 TRBV12-3/TRBV12-4 TGTGCCAGCAGTTTAAATACCCCGCTCATCACCCGGACGCAGTATTTT CASSLNTPLITRTQYF
TRBD1 . TRBJ2-3 TRBV7-3 TGTGCCAGCAGCTCGCAACGGGACAGAGACACAGATACGCAGTATTTT CASSSQRDRDTDTQYF
TRBD1 . TRBJ2-1 TRBV5-6 TGTGCCAGCAGCTTCTACCGGGACAGGAGAAATGAGCAGTTCTTC CASSFYRDRRNEQFF
. . TRBJ2-7 TRBV7-9 TGTGCCAGCAGCCCCAGGGCCGATTCCTACGAGCAGTACTTC CASSPRADSYEQYF
TRBD2 . TRBJ2-3 TRBV2 TGTGCCAGCGCGAACAGACTAGCGAATACGCAGTATTTT CASANRLANTQYF
TRBD2 . TRBJ2-1 TRBV4-1 TGCGCCAGCAGCCACCTTAGCGGGGGGTTTTACAATGAGCAGTTCTTC CASSHLSGGFYNEQFF
. . TRBJ2-3 TRBV29-1 TGCAGCCTCGCGAACGATCTAGATACGCAGTATTTT CSLANDLDTQYF
. few TRBJ2-2 TRBV5-6 TGTGCCAGCAGCCTACAGGGTGTTGACACCGGGGAGCTGTTTTTT CASSLQGVDTGELFF
. . TRBJ1-4 TRBV2 TGTGCCAGCAGTTCAAAGGAACGGGAAAAACTGTTTTTT CASSSKEREKLFF
TRBD1 . TRBJ2-3 TRBV5-1 TGCGCCAGCAGCTTGGCCGGGACAGGGAGGGCAGATACGCAGTATTTT CASSLAGTGRADTQYF
TRBD2 few TRBJ2-1 TRBV3-1 TGTGCCAGCAGCCTTCTAAGTGGTCTAGCGGGGGGGCTGTTCTTC CASSLLSGLAGGLFF
TRBD1 few TRBJ1-1 TRBV3-1 TGTGCCAGCAGCCGCGGACAGGAGAACACTGAAGCTTTCTTT CASSRGQENTEAFF
. few TRBJ1-1 TRBV7-9 TGTGCCAGCAGCCCCCCTGGGGCCGTGCACACTGAAGCTTTCTTT CASSPPGAVHTEAFF
. . TRBJ2-5 TRBV29-1 TGCAGCGTGGTCCCCAGCGGTGTCGGGGAGACCCAGTACTTC CSVVPSGVGETQYF
. few TRBJ1-2 TRBV3-1 TGTGCCAGCAGCCAAGACCCAGGTGGGTCTGGCTACACCTTC CASSQDPGGSGYTF
. many TRBJ2-7 TRBV4-2 TGTGCCAGCAGCCAGCTGCCCCCCACGCAAACAGACTTCTACGAGCAGTACTTC CASSQLPPTQTDFYEQYF
TRBD2 . TRBJ2-4 TRBV7-2 TGTGCCAGCAGCCCGCAGTGGGGCGCGGGGGTCAAAAACATTCAGTACTTC CASSPQWGAGVKNIQYF
TRBD1 . TRBJ1-2 TRBV5-1 TGCGCCAGCAGCAAGGACAGGACCAATAACTATGGCTACACCTTC CASSKDRTNNYGYTF
. . TRBJ2-1 TRBV7-3 TGTGCCAGCAGCCCCCCGGGCGGGTTTGAGCAGTTCTTC CASSPPGGFEQFF
. few TRBJ1-5 TRBV5-1 TGCGCCAGCAGCCAATATCGGGGGCCGCCCCAGCATTTT CASSQYRGPPQHF
TRBD2 . TRBJ2-5 TRBV25-1 TGTGCCAGCAGTGGGCTAGCGGGGGGGCACGAGACCCAGTACTTC CASSGLAGGHETQYF
. . TRBJ2-3 TRBV12-3/TRBV12-4 TGTGCCAGCAGTTTGGGCGGGTTCACAGATACGCAGTATTTT CASSLGGFTDTQYF
. . TRBJ2-3 TRBV10-3 TGTGCCATCAGTGAACTAGCAGGCCCCACAGATACGCAGTATTTT CAISELAGPTDTQYF
. . TRBJ2-2 TRBV12-3/TRBV12-4 TGTGCCAGCAGTTTGGTCTTAGAAACCGGGGAGCTGTTTTTT CASSLVLETGELFF
. many TRBJ2-5 TRBV10-3 TGTGCCATCAGTGTTGGGGGTGAGACCCAGTACTTC CAISVGGETQYF
TRBD1 . TRBJ1-6 TRBV4-1 TGCGCCAGCAGCCTACAACAGGGGGCATCCTATAATTCACCCCTCCACTTT CASSLQQGASYNSPLHF
. few TRBJ2-3 TRBV5-4 TGTGCCAGCAGCTTGGCAGGGGGACTTCGCACAGATACGCAGTATTTT CASSLAGGLRTDTQYF
. few TRBJ1-1 TRBV5-4 TGTGCCAGCAGCAATCGGGGTGCTGAAGCTTTCTTT CASSNRGAEAFF
. . TRBJ2-6 TRBV10-3 TGTGCCATCAGTGAGGGCCTTTCTGGGGCCAACGTCCTGACTTTC CAISEGLSGANVLTF
. . TRBJ2-3 TRBV30 TGTGCCTGGAGTGTAACAGATACGCAGTATTTT CAWSVTDTQYF
. few TRBJ2-1 TRBV3-1 TGTGCCAGCAGCCATCTGGAAGGGGCTAGTGAGCAGTTCTTC CASSHLEGASEQFF
. many TRBJ2-2 TRBV10-1 TGCGCCAGCAGTGAGTCGACCACCGGGGAGCTGTTTTTT CASSESTTGELFF
. . TRBJ1-5 TRBV18 TGTGCCAGCTCACCAGGGTCCAATAGCAATCAGCCCCAGCATTTT CASSPGSNSNQPQHF
. many TRBJ2-5 TRBV5-4 TGTGCCAGCAGCTTGGAGGTGGGGAGCCAAGAGACCCAGTACTTC CASSLEVGSQETQYF
. many TRBJ1-4 TRBV18 TGTGCCAGCTCACTTCAGGGGCCGCCGCCCCCTAATGAAAAACTGTTTTTT CASSLQGPPPPNEKLFF
. . TRBJ2-7 TRBV9 TGTGCCAGCAGCGCCGGACTACTTAGCTCCTACGAGCAGTACTTC CASSAGLLSSYEQYF
TRBD2 few TRBJ2-4 TRBV9 TGTGCCAGCAGCGGTACTAGCGGGGGTTATATTCAGTACTTC CASSGTSGGYIQYF